The 14 T cell receptor beta chains below were found in one sample sequenced in a study of T cell responses to AZD1222 COVID-19 vaccine. Method: immunoSEQ multiplex PCR; TCRdb's copy keeps in-frame clones and lacks some. The repertoire holds fewer than 150,000 clones, with 80% to 95% as singletons. Sequenced here: peripheral blood, sampled 28 days after the second AZD1222 dose. The receptors stem from an adult who received the AZD1222 COVID-19 vaccine.

The chain employs TRBV4-1 and TRBJ1-5, with 9 positions matching TRBD1. The CDR3 is 19 residues long. The germline V gene encodes CDR1 MGHRA and CDR2 YSYEKL. V shed 3 bases and J 0 bases; nucleotides not matched to a gene: 12. In nucleotides, the CDR3 is TGCGCCAGCAGCCAGGTTCTCCGGGACAGGGTTTATAGCAATCAGCCCCAGCATTTT. Protein: CASSQVLRDRVYSNQPQHF.

The table lists this clone with a count of one. The junction differs from germline at one of its ends, possibly a read error. J is TRBJ2-1 and V is TRBV7-7; TRBD2 aligns across 8 bases. Germline CDR1 is SSHAT and CDR2 is FNYEAQ (reference sequence). The CDR3 is 15 amino acids. Here the CDR3 reads CASSPQSGGLAEQFF. CDR3 in DNA: TGTGCTAGCAGCCCCCAGAGCGGGGGTTTGGCTGAGCAGTTCTTC.

This clone has a single count. The chain uses TRBV27 and TRBJ1-5; D is unclear. The CDR3 sequence is 14 residues long. The V gene lost 5 bases and the J gene lost 6 bases, with 14 bases spanning the gap. In germline, CDR1 is MNHEY, CDR2 SMNVEV (reference sequence). CDR3: CASSEFPAPQPQHF. DNA for the CDR3: TGTGCCAGCAGTGAATTCCCCGCCCCTCAGCCCCAGCATTTT.

This sequence joins TRBV5-8 and TRBJ1-2; tentatively, D is TRBD1 (5 bases). CDR3 length: 19 residues. V gave up 0 bases and J gave up 4 bases, with 25 bases separating them. Germline-derived CDR1 and CDR2 are SGHTS and YDEGEE. This chain's CDR3 is CASSLETARVMFPIYGYTF. The CDR3 DNA reads TGTGCCAGCAGCTTGGAAACCGCCAGGGTCATGTTCCCTATCTATGGCTACACCTTC. The whole variable domain, remainder taken from reference TRBV5-8 and TRBJ1-2, is EAGVTQSPTHLIKTRGQQATLRCSPISGHTSVYWYQQALGLGLQFLLWYDEGEERNRGNFPPRFSGRQFPNYSSELNVNALELEDSALYLCASSLETARVMFPIYGYTFGSGTRLTVV.

The genes are TRBV19 and TRBJ2-3; perhaps TRBD2 as D (6 bases). Germline CDR1 reads LNHDA; CDR2 reads SQIVND (reference sequence). Trimming stripped 5 bases from V and 0 bases from J, with 30 bases between. The CDR3 loop spans 21 amino acids. The CDR3 coding sequence is TGTGCCAGTAGTCGTGGTGAGAGGTTACGACGGTGGACTACTAGCACAGATACGCAGTATTTT. The encoded protein is CASSRGERLRRWTTSTDTQYF.

The chain combines TRBV28 with TRBJ2-7; D is perhaps TRBD1 (6 bases). The V and J ends lost 6 bases and 2 bases respectively, with 8 bases between them. In germline, CDR1 is MDHEN, CDR2 SYDVKM. This CDR3 region has 12 residues. CDR3 sequence reads: CASSQGTYEQYF. CDR3 sequence (DNA): TGTGCCAGCAGCCAGGGGACCTACGAGCAGTACTTC.

The chain uses TRBV5-6 and TRBJ2-3; D is ambiguous. Trimming left V 1 base short and J 2 bases short, with 5 bases between. Looked up from germline, CDR1 is SGHDT and CDR2 is YYEEEE. This CDR3 contains 13 residues. CDR3 sequence (DNA): TGTGCCAGCAGCTTGCCCGACACAGATACGCAGTATTTT. It translates to CASSLPDTDTQYF.

This chain connects TRBV19 to TRBJ1-5; 11 positions match TRBD1. Germline V gene sequence: CDR1 LNHDA, CDR2 SQIVND (reference sequence). The CDR3 totals 19 residues. The junction had 16 bases not matched to a gene; V was cut back by 7 bases and J by 2 bases. The DNA of the CDR3 is TGTGCCAGTACCGCCCGGACAGGGGGCTCGCAGATTGGCAATCAGCCCCAGCATTTT. Translation gives CASTARTGGSQIGNQPQHF.

This chain uses TRBV25-1 with TRBJ1-1; D uncertain. V lost 1 base, J lost 7 bases, and 4 bases lay in between. Germline CDR1 is MGHDK and CDR2 is SYGVNS. The CDR3 totals 11 residues. CDR3 in DNA: TGTGCCAGCAGTGAATCCGGTGAAGCTTTCTTT. Its protein is CASSESGEAFF. The whole variable domain, filled in from reference TRBV25-1 and TRBJ1-1, reads EADIYQTPRYLVIGTGKKITLECSQTMGHDKMYWYQQDPGMELHLIHYSYGVNSTEKGDLSSESTVSRIRTEHFPLTLESARPSHTSQYLCASSESGEAFFGQGTRLTVV.

V and J are TRBV7-2 and TRBJ2-5, with D uncertain. This CDR3 contains 13 residues. Per germline, CDR1 SGHTA and CDR2 FQGNSA. The germline V and J ends were trimmed by 3 bases and 5 bases, with 10 bases remaining between them. The CDR3 nucleotides are TGTGCCAGCAGCTTCGGTGGATGGGAGACCCAGTACTTC. Amino acid sequence: CASSFGGWETQYF.

This rearrangement joins TRBV28 to TRBJ1-5; 8 bases align to TRBD1. CDR1 MDHEN and CDR2 SYDVKM come from the germline V gene. V was pared by 6 bases and J by 2 bases, with 9 bases of the junction left unmatched. CDR3 size: 16 residues. The CDR3 loop is CASSYPDRGRNQPQHF. In DNA form, the CDR3 reads TGTGCCAGCAGCTACCCCGACAGGGGTCGCAATCAGCCCCAGCATTTT.

The chain uses TRBV10-3 and TRBJ2-2; 11 bases map to TRBD1. This CDR3 is built from 15 residues. Germline V gene sequence: CDR1 ENHRY, CDR2 SYGVKD. The V and J ends lost 5 bases and 6 bases, in that order; junction bases with no gene match: 5. CDR3 in DNA: TGTGCCATCAGTAAGGACAGGGGGCCGGCCGGGGAGCTGTTTTTT. Translated, it gives CAISKDRGPAGELFF.

This chain uses TRBV19 with TRBJ2-1; TRBD2 agrees at 10 bases. J was trimmed by 9 bases and V by 5 bases; bases with no gene match: 10. Germline lookup yields CDR1 LNHDA and CDR2 SQIVND (reference sequence). The CDR3 is 15 residues long. CDR3 in DNA: TGTGCCAGTAGTGTTCCGGGACTAGCGATGTTTGAGCAGTTCTTC. Encoded protein: CASSVPGLAMFEQFF.

The chain recombines TRBV9 with TRBJ1-1; 11 bases line up with TRBD1. The CDR3 runs 15 residues. In germline, CDR1 is SGDLS, CDR2 YYNGEE. J gave up 4 bases and V 0 bases, and 2 bases lay outside the gene matches. The CDR3 loop is CASSVVGTGGTEAFF. The CDR3 nucleotides are TGTGCCAGCAGCGTAGTTGGGACAGGGGGCACTGAAGCTTTCTTT.